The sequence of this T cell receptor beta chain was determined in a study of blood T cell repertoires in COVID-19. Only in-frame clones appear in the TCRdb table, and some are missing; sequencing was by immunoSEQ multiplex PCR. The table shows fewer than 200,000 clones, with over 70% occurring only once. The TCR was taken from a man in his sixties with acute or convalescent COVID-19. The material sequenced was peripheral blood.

The CDR3 sequence is CASSELGGGRSNQPQHF. Written as DNA, the CDR3 is TGTGCCAGCAGTGAGTTGGGGGGAGGAAGGAGCAATCAGCCCCAGCATTTT. J is TRBJ1-5 and V is TRBV6-1, with D possibly matching TRBD1 (5 bases). The V end was cut by 3 bases, the J end by 1 base, with 16 bases between. The CDR3 has 17 residues. Germline V lookup: CDR1 MNHNS, CDR2 SASEGT.